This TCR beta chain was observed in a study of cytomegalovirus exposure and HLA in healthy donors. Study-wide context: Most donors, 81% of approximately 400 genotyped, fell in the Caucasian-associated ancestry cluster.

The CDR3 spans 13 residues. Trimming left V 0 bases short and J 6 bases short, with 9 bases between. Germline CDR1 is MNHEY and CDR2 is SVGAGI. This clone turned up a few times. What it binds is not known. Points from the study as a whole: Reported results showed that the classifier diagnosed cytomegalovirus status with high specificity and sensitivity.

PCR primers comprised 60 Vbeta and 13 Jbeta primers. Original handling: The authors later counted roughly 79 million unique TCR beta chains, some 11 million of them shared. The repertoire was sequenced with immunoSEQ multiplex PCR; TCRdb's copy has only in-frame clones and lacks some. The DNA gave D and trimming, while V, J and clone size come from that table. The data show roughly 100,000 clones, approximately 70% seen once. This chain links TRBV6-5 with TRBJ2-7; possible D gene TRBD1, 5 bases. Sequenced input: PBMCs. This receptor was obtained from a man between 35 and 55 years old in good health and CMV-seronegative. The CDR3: CASSYSIGVEQYF. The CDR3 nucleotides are TGTGCCAGCAGTTACTCGATAGGGGTCGAGCAGTACTTC.